This T cell receptor (beta chain) was profiled in a study of T-cell memory formation after mild COVID-19. Each CDR3 protein gets one entry after TCRdb re-called the 5' RACE reads with MiXCR. Here the sample spans around 200,000 distinct CDR3 sequences, roughly a fifth being singletons. With 11 bases clipped from V and 0 bases from J, the junction kept 13 bases outside the gene matches. The CDR3 covers 16 residues. Germline V gene lookup returns CDR1 SGHTA and CDR2 FQGNSA. This clonotype has just a few counts. V is TRBV7-2 and J is TRBJ2-3, with 8 bases matching TRBD1. Sequencing was performed on PBMCs or a T cell subset sorted from them (not recorded which). The clonotype originates from an adult woman who had mild COVID-19 (a few samples of this study predate the infection). Cell type and time point are not known. The CDR3 DNA sequence: TGTGCCGGGTCCCGGGACAGGAGACGTAGCACAGATACGCAGTATTTT. It codes for CAGSRDRRRSTDTQYF.